The 32 T cell receptor beta chains listed next were all sequenced from one sample in a study of T cell changes during pregnancy in multiple sclerosis. TCRdb keeps only in-frame clones here, not all; method: immunoSEQ multiplex PCR. The table has about 120,000 clones, about 94% seen once. The source material was peripheral blood, sampled in the third trimester of pregnancy. The origin of the receptors is a female donor with multiple sclerosis, enrolled in a pregnancy study.

The V call is TRBV5-4, the J call TRBJ2-7; TRBD2 matches at 9 bases. Trimming cost V 0 bases and J 3 bases; bases outside gene matches: 4. CDR1 and CDR2 from the germline V gene are SGHNT and YYREEE (reference sequence). The CDR3 has 15 residues. The CDR3 coding sequence is TGTGCCAGCAGCTTGGAGGTGACTAGCGGCTACGAGCAGTACTTC. Its protein product is CASSLEVTSGYEQYF.

This clone was found a few times. J is TRBJ2-7 and V is TRBV18; D gene ambiguous. CDR3 length: 12 amino acids. Looked up from germline, CDR1 is KGHSH and CDR2 is LQKENI. The ends were cut back, 3 bases at V and 0 bases at J, with 3 bases in the middle. The CDR3 spells CASSPSSYEQYF. Written as DNA, the CDR3 is TGTGCCAGCTCACCCAGCTCCTACGAGCAGTACTTC.

The chain has TRBV19 and TRBJ2-2; D may be TRBD1 (6 bases). The germline CDR1 and CDR2 sequences are LNHDA and SQIVND (reference sequence). The CDR3 is 13 amino acids. The ends were cut back, 8 bases at V and 8 bases at J, with 15 bases in the middle. The CDR3 is CASGGYGEGELFF. The CDR3 DNA sequence: TGTGCCAGTGGGGGCTATGGTGAAGGGGAGCTGTTTTTT.

The chain employs TRBV10-2 and TRBJ1-2, with D possibly matching TRBD1 (5 bases). The germline CDR1 and CDR2 sequences are WSHSY and SAAADI. Trimming cost V 0 bases and J 8 bases, with 13 bases left between them. The CDR3 loop spans 14 amino acids. CDR3 sequence (DNA): TGCGCCAGCAGTGAGTCGGTCGGGGGATCGGGCTACACCTTC. As protein: CASSESVGGSGYTF.

The chain combines TRBV4-2 with TRBJ1-5; tentatively, D is TRBD1 (6 bases). CDR1 is LGHNA and CDR2 is YNFKEQ in the germline V gene. The germline V and J ends were trimmed by 0 bases and 0 bases, with 9 bases remaining between them. CDR3 size: 16 residues. CDR3 loop: CASSQDGQTSNQPQHF. CDR3 nucleotide sequence: TGTGCCAGCAGCCAAGATGGACAGACTAGCAATCAGCCCCAGCATTTT.

The J gene is TRBJ2-7, the V gene TRBV5-4, with 7 bases fitting TRBD2. V lost 0 bases to trimming and J lost 0 bases; unmatched junction nucleotides: 6. This CDR3 is 16 amino acids long. Germline lookup yields CDR1 SGHNT and CDR2 YYREEE (reference sequence). The chain's CDR3 is CASSLGQGGDSYEQYF. As DNA, the CDR3 is TGTGCCAGCAGCTTGGGTCAGGGAGGGGACTCCTACGAGCAGTACTTC.

The rearrangement links TRBV30 to TRBJ2-2; 7 positions agree with TRBD1. Germline V gene lookup returns CDR1 GTSNPN and CDR2 SVGIG (reference sequence). J gave up 3 bases and V 3 bases, and 10 bases lay outside the gene matches. This CDR3 region has 16 residues. The CDR3 region has the DNA TGTGCCTGGAGCCGATTAGACAGGGTGGACACCGGGGAGCTGTTTTTT. This translates into CAWSRLDRVDTGELFF.

Worth noting for this clone: At the DNA level, this CDR3 is encoded by other sequences in the same sample as well. The chain is built from TRBV19 and TRBJ1-2; 8 bases are a match to TRBD1. Germline V gene sequence: CDR1 LNHDA, CDR2 SQIVND (reference sequence). Trimming at V came to 3 bases and at J to 0 bases, leaving 3 bases not matched to a gene. CDR3 length: 15 residues. The CDR3 bases are TGTGCCAGTAGTATCGGGACAGGAGCTAACTATGGCTACACCTTC. Its translation: CASSIGTGANYGYTF.

This clone occurred once. This CDR3 is CASSHGTGLSNEQFF. The CDR3 DNA is TGTGCCAGCAGTCACGGGACAGGGTTGTCGAATGAGCAGTTCTTC. This chain joins TRBV6-5 and TRBJ2-1; TRBD1 agrees at 9 bases. Germline CDR1 and CDR2: MNHEY and SVGAGI. The CDR3 extends over 15 amino acids. V gave up 5 bases and J gave up 7 bases; unmatched junction bases: 9.

In DNA, the CDR3 is TGTGCCTGGAGCGGGGGAAAGACCTACAATGAGCAGTTCTTC. This encodes CAWSGGKTYNEQFF. V usage is TRBV30 and J usage is TRBJ2-1, with a weak D call TRBD2 (6 bases). Between the trimmed V and J ends, which lost 3 bases and 2 bases, there was a span of 11 bases. Germline CDR1 and CDR2: GTSNPN and SVGIG (reference sequence). The CDR3 is 14 residues long.

The rearrangement uses TRBV30 and TRBJ2-7; 7 bases map to TRBD2. The CDR3 has 14 amino acids. The V gene end was trimmed by 3 bases and the J gene end by 4 bases; junction bases not matched to a gene: 9. CDR1 is GTSNPN, CDR2 SVGIG, per germline (reference sequence). The CDR3 is CAWSQGRRGYEQYF. For the CDR3, the DNA is TGTGCCTGGAGCCAGGGACGGCGGGGGTACGAGCAGTACTTC.

This chain links TRBV6-5 with TRBJ1-3, with D perhaps matching TRBD1 (6 bases). Germline values: CDR1 MNHEY, CDR2 SVGAGI. The CDR3 has 15 residues. Trimming removed 4 bases at V and 2 bases at J, with 12 bases between. CDR3 residues: CASSSSRQAGNTIYF. Written as DNA, the CDR3 is TGTGCCAGCAGTTCCTCGCGACAGGCTGGAAACACCATATATTTT.

J is TRBJ2-7 and V is TRBV2; 7 bases map to TRBD2. Unmatched junction bases numbered 5, after V lost 3 bases and J lost 3 bases. This CDR3 is 14 amino acids long. The germline gives CDR1 SNHLY, CDR2 FYNNEI. The DNA of the CDR3 is TGTGCCAGCAGTGACCGCGGGAGTCGCTACGAGCAGTACTTC. It specifies CASSDRGSRYEQYF.

This clone was picked up one time. CDR3 sequence: CASRRSTYGYTF. Here the CDR3 DNA reads TGTGCCAGTAGGAGGAGTACGTATGGCTACACCTTC. The chain is built from TRBV19 and TRBJ1-2; no clear D. Germline loops: CDR1 LNHDA, CDR2 SQIVND (reference sequence). Trimming removed 6 bases at V and 5 bases at J, with 10 bases between. The CDR3 length is 12 residues.

The chain employs TRBV28 and TRBJ1-1, with D hard to call. The CDR3 runs to 17 residues. Germline loops: CDR1 MDHEN, CDR2 SYDVKM. With 3 bases removed from V and 1 base from J, the gap between germline ends came to 18 bases. Here the CDR3 reads CASSFSRNFGGNTEAFF. The CDR3 DNA reads TGTGCCAGCAGTTTTTCCCGAAATTTTGGAGGGAACACTGAAGCTTTCTTT.

The chain combines TRBV5-4 with TRBJ2-7, with TRBD2 as a possible D gene (5 bases). CDR3 length: 13 amino acids. Trimming took off 0 bases at V and 7 bases at J, with 11 bases between the two ends. The germline CDR1 and CDR2 sequences are SGHNT and YYREEE (reference sequence). The CDR3 protein is CASSLVGGSEQYF. For the CDR3, the DNA is TGTGCCAGCAGCTTGGTAGGAGGAAGTGAGCAGTACTTC.

The gene calls are TRBV5-4 and TRBJ2-5; D perhaps matches TRBD1 (5 bases). Germline CDR1 is SGHNT and CDR2 is YYREEE (reference sequence). Trimming removed 5 bases at V and 0 bases at J, with 14 bases between. CDR3 length: 15 residues. The CDR3 DNA reads TGTGCCAGCAGTACTCAGGGTCAGTACCAAGAGACCCAGTACTTC. It translates to CASSTQGQYQETQYF.

The chain's CDR3 is CASNSRREFSTDTQYF. CDR3 in DNA: TGTGCCAGCAACTCCCGCCGGGAGTTTAGCACAGATACGCAGTATTTT. The V gene is TRBV28, the J gene TRBJ2-3; D perhaps matches TRBD2 (6 bases). V was pared by 7 bases and J by 0 bases, with 17 bases between. The germline V gene has CDR1 MDHEN and CDR2 SYDVKM. This CDR3 is 16 amino acids long.

The chain uses TRBV19 and TRBJ1-2; D not certain. V lost 1 base, J lost 1 base, and 7 bases lay in between. The CDR3 has 14 amino acids. Looked up from germline, CDR1 is LNHDA and CDR2 is SQIVND (reference sequence). CDR3 nucleotides: TGTGCCAGTAGTATAGGAGGAGATAACTATGGCTACACCTTC. Translated: CASSIGGDNYGYTF.

The chain carries TRBV6-6 and TRBJ2-1, with a tentative D call TRBD2 (6 bases). Trimming cost V 0 bases and J 9 bases, with 9 bases left between them. The CDR3 totals 13 residues. Germline CDR1 MNHNY, CDR2 SVGAGI (reference sequence). CDR3 in DNA: TGTGCCAGCAGTTACTCGCGGGGCTTTGAGCAGTTCTTC. Amino acids: CASSYSRGFEQFF.

The CDR3 coding sequence is TGCGCCAGCAGCCCGCAGGGGGAAGGATATGAAAAACTGTTTTTT. Residues: CASSPQGEGYEKLFF. This chain uses TRBV5-1 with TRBJ1-4; 7 bases are a match to TRBD1. V trimming: 4 bases; J trimming: 6 bases; junction bases outside the gene matches: 9. CDR3 length: 15 residues. Germline CDR1 reads SGHRS; CDR2 reads YFSETQ.

The rearrangement links TRBV7-2 to TRBJ2-7; no clear D gene. This CDR3 has 14 amino acids. CDR1 is SGHTA, CDR2 FQGNSA, per germline. Trimming cost V 4 bases and J 1 base, with 11 bases left between them. CDR3 DNA sequence: TGTGCCAGCAGCTCCAACCAGGTTTCCTACGAGCAGTACTTC. Encoded protein: CASSSNQVSYEQYF.

V usage is TRBV5-4 and J usage is TRBJ2-1; perhaps TRBD2 as D (5 bases). CDR3 size: 15 residues. V dropped 2 bases and J dropped 3 bases, with 12 bases sitting between them. Germline assignment: CDR1 SGHNT and CDR2 YYREEE (reference sequence). Here the CDR3 DNA reads TGTGCCAGCAGCTTTAAGGACTTCCGCTACAATGAGCAGTTCTTC. This encodes CASSFKDFRYNEQFF.

The chain uses TRBV18 and TRBJ2-1, with D hard to call. Germline V gene sequence: CDR1 KGHSH, CDR2 LQKENI. The V gene lost 2 bases and the J gene lost 5 bases, with 13 bases spanning the gap. This CDR3 is built from 15 residues. CDR3 DNA: TGTGCCAGCTCACCAACCGGGTCTAACAACAATGAGCAGTTCTTC. It yields the protein CASSPTGSNNNEQFF. Variable domain in full (rest from reference TRBV18 and TRBJ2-1): NAGVMQNPRHLVRRRGQEARLRCSPMKGHSHVYWYRQLPEEGLKFMVYLQKENIIDESGMPKERFSAEFPKEGPSILRIQQVVRGDSAAYFCASSPTGSNNNEQFFGPGTRLTVL.

The CDR3 reads CASSLNAGGVADTQYF. The CDR3 DNA reads as TGTGCCAGCAGCTTAAACGCGGGGGGGGTCGCAGATACGCAGTATTTT. V usage is TRBV7-2 and J usage is TRBJ2-3; 9 nucleotides match TRBD2. Germline V gives CDR1 SGHTA, CDR2 FQGNSA. This CDR3 comprises 16 residues. J was trimmed by 4 bases and V by 2 bases; bases with no gene match: 7.

The CDR3 region is CASSSLDRGNTEAFF. The CDR3 nucleotides are TGCGCCAGCAGCTCCTTAGACAGGGGGAACACTGAAGCTTTCTTT. This chain uses TRBV5-1 with TRBJ1-1; 8 bases are shared with TRBD1. This CDR3 has 15 amino acids. After removal of 3 bases from V and 1 base from J, the junction contained 5 bases not matched to a gene. Germline CDR1 reads SGHRS; CDR2 reads YFSETQ.

CDR3 protein: CASSLTGQGSEAFF. Written as DNA, the CDR3 is TGTGCCAGCAGTTTAACGGGCCAGGGTTCTGAAGCTTTCTTT. The rearrangement uses TRBV27 and TRBJ1-1; D is possibly TRBD1 (5 bases). Germline loops: CDR1 MNHEY, CDR2 SMNVEV (reference sequence). V shed 2 bases and J shed 6 bases, with 13 bases lying between them. The CDR3 is 14 residues long.

The chain couples TRBV19 to TRBJ2-3; TRBD2 matches at 8 bases. The ends lost 8 bases at V and 3 bases at J; junction bases unmatched: 4. Germline V gene lookup returns CDR1 LNHDA and CDR2 SQIVND (reference sequence). CDR3 length: 13 residues. The chain's CDR3 is CASRGGRTDTQYF. The CDR3 DNA follows: TGTGCCAGTCGGGGGGGGCGAACAGATACGCAGTATTTT.

This clone was detected only once. The V call is TRBV7-9, the J call TRBJ1-1; possibly TRBD1 for D (5 bases). The germline V gene encodes CDR1 SEHNR and CDR2 FQNEAQ (reference sequence). This CDR3 contains 11 residues. V dropped 4 bases and J dropped 8 bases, with 8 bases sitting between them. The CDR3 nucleotides are TGTGCCAGCAGCTATTCAGGGGAAGCTTTCTTT. Its protein is CASSYSGEAFF.

In its sample, this clone was seen once. The rearrangement joins TRBV6-1 to TRBJ1-1; 11 bases fit TRBD1. The CDR3 runs to 14 residues. The germline V gene encodes CDR1 MNHNS and CDR2 SASEGT. The V segment lost 4 bases and the J segment 6 bases; nucleotides outside the gene matches: 4. The DNA of the CDR3 is TGTGCCAGCAGTGCGGGACAGGGGGAGGCTGAAGCTTTCTTT. It encodes CASSAGQGEAEAFF.

The rearrangement joins TRBV6-5 to TRBJ1-2, with 10 bases matching TRBD1. CDR1 is MNHEY, CDR2 SVGAGI, per germline. The CDR3 has 13 residues. J was trimmed by 7 bases and V by 10 bases; bases with no gene match: 9. CDR3 DNA: TGTGCCACGGGACAGGGGACACAGGGTGGCTACACCTTC. Translating gives CATGQGTQGGYTF.

The rearrangement uses TRBV11-2 and TRBJ1-4; 9 bases match TRBD1. Germline loops: CDR1 SGHAT, CDR2 FQNNGV. The CDR3 spans 16 residues. The V and J ends lost 4 bases and 5 bases, in that order; junction bases with no gene match: 8. The CDR3 sequence: CASSSPGQGLNEKLFF. Written as DNA, the CDR3 is TGTGCCAGCAGCTCCCCGGGACAGGGTTTAAATGAAAAACTGTTTTTT. Filled out from reference TRBV11-2 and TRBJ1-4, the complete variable domain reads EAGVAQSPRYKIIEKRQSVAFWCNPISGHATLYWYQQILGQGPKLLIQFQNNGVVDDSQLPKDRFSAERLKGVDSTLKIQPAKLEDSAVYLCASSSPGQGLNEKLFFGSGTQLSVL.